The 5 T cell receptor beta chains in this list originate from one sample, sequenced in a study of blood T cell repertoires in COVID-19 (dated by TCRdb to 2020 to 2021). The library was built by means of the immunoSEQ multiplex PCR assay. What TCRdb holds here is the immuneACCESS table cut down to in-frame rearrangements. Part of the clones is not present; checked against another copy, under half of the missing clones reflect an unresolved V gene, and the others are unexplained. This sample has 30,000 to 40,000 clones in its table, and 70% to 90% of those were observed once. Together, the top ten hold roughly three fifths of the sample. Sequencing was done on a sample of peripheral blood. The receptor source for this set is a man aged 70 or older with acute or convalescent COVID-19.

V is TRBV30 and J is TRBJ1-5, with D possibly matching TRBD1 (6 bases). Germline V lookup: CDR1 GTSNPN, CDR2 SVGIG (reference sequence). Trimming cost V 3 bases and J 4 bases, with 13 bases left between them. The CDR3 covers 14 residues. The CDR3, as DNA: TGTGCCTGGAGAGGGCCAGGGGAAAATCAGCCCCAGCATTTT. Amino acids: CAWRGPGENQPQHF.

V is TRBV6-2 or TRBV6-3 and J is TRBJ2-3; 8 positions match TRBD2. V lost 5 bases to trimming and J lost 5 bases; unmatched junction nucleotides: 9. The germline gives CDR1 MNHEY, CDR2 SVGEGT. The length of the CDR3 is 15 residues. The CDR3 protein is CASSKAAGGIDTQYF. DNA for the CDR3: TGTGCCAGCAGTAAAGCGGCGGGGGGCATAGATACGCAGTATTTT.

The rearrangement uses TRBV6-5 and TRBJ1-1; D may be TRBD1 (6 bases). The germline V gene has CDR1 MNHEY and CDR2 SVGAGI. The ends were cut back, 5 bases at V and 5 bases at J, with 15 bases in the middle. The CDR3 is made up of 14 amino acids. The CDR3 reads CASSRTGGGTEAFF. As DNA, the CDR3 is TGTGCCAGCAGTAGGACTGGGGGCGGGACTGAAGCTTTCTTT.

The chain carries TRBV5-4 and TRBJ2-7; tentative D call: TRBD1 (6 bases). CDR1 is SGHNT, CDR2 YYREEE, per germline (reference sequence). CDR3 length equals 15 residues. The ends were cut back, 4 bases at V and 6 bases at J, with 20 bases in the middle. The CDR3 DNA reads as TGTGCCAGCAGCCCGCGCTTGGGGACACGGGGCGAGCAGTACTTC. Protein sequence: CASSPRLGTRGEQYF.

This chain connects TRBV10-3 to TRBJ1-2; maybe TRBD1 (6 bases). Per germline, CDR1 ENHRY and CDR2 SYGVKD. The CDR3 spans 14 residues. The V end was cut by 5 bases, the J end by 6 bases, with 16 bases between. The CDR3 region is CAISIYREGDGYTF. The DNA for the CDR3 is TGTGCCATCAGTATCTACAGGGAGGGAGATGGCTACACCTTC.